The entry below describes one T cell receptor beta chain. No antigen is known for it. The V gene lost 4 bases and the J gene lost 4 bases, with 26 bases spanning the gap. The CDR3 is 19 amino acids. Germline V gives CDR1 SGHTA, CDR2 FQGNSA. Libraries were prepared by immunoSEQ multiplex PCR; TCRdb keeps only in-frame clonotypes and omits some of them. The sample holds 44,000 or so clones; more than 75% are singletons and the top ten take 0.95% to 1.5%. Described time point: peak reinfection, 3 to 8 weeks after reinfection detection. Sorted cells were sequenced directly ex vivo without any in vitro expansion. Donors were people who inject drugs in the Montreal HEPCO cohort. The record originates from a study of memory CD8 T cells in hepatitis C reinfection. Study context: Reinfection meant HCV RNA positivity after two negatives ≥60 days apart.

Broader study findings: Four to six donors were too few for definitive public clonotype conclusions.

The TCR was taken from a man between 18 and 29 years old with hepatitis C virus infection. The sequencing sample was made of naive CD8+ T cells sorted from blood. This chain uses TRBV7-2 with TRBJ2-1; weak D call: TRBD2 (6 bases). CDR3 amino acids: CASSSPPYSGGISYNEQFF. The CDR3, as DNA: TGTGCCAGCAGCTCTCCCCCATATAGTGGGGGGATTTCTTACAATGAGCAGTTCTTC. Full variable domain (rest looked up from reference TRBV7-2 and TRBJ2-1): GAGVSQSPSNKVTEKGKDVELRCDPISGHTALYWYRQSLGQGLEFLIYFQGNSAPDKSGLPSDRFSAERTGGSVSTLTIQRTQQEDSAVYLCASSSPPYSGGISYNEQFFGPGTRLTVL.